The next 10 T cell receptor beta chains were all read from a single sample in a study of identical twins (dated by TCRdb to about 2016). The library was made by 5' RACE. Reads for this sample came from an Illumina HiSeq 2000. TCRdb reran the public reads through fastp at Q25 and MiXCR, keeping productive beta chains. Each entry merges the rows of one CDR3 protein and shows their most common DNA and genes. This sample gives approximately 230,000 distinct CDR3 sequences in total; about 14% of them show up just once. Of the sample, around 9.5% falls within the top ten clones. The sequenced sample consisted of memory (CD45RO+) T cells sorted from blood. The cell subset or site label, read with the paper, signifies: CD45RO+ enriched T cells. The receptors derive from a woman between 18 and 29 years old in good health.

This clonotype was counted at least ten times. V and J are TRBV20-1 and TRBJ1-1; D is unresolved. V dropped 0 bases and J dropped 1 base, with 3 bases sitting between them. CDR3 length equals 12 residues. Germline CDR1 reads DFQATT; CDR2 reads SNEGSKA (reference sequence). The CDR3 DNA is TGCAGTGCTAGAGAGGGGAACACTGAAGCTTTCTTT. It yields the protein CSAREGNTEAFF.

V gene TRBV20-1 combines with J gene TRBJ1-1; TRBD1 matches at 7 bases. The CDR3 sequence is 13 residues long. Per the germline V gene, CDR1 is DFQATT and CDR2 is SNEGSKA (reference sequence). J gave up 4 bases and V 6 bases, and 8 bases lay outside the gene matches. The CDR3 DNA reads TGCAGTGCCGATACCCCAGGGGGCACTGAAGCTTTCTTT. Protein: CSADTPGGTEAFF.

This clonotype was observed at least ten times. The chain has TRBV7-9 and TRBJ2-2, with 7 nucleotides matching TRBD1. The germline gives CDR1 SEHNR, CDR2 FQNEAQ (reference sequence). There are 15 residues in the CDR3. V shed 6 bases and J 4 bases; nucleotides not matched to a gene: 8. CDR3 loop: CASSTDRDPTGELFF. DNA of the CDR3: TGTGCCAGCAGTACCGACAGGGACCCCACCGGGGAGCTGTTTTTT.

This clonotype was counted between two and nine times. CDR3 nucleotide sequence: TGCAGTGCTAGAGACCGAAACTCTGGAAACACCATATATTTT. Encoded protein: CSARDRNSGNTIYF. The genes are TRBV20-1 and TRBJ1-3; unclear D gene. Trimming took off 0 bases at V and 0 bases at J, with 6 bases between the two ends. This CDR3 has 14 amino acids. Per the germline V gene, CDR1 is DFQATT and CDR2 is SNEGSKA (reference sequence).

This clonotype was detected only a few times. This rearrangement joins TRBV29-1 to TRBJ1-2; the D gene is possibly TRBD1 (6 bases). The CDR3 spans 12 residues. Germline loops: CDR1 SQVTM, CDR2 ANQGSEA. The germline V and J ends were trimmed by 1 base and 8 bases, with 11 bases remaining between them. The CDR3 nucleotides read TGCAGCGTTGAAGGGGGGGCGGGCGGCTACACCTTC. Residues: CSVEGGAGGYTF.

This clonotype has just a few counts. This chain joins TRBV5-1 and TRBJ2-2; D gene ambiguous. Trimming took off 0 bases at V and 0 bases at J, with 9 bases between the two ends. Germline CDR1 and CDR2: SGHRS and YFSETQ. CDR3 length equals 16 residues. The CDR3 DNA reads TGCGCCAGCAGCTTGGGTTCCAACGCGAACACCGGGGAGCTGTTTTTT. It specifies CASSLGSNANTGELFF.

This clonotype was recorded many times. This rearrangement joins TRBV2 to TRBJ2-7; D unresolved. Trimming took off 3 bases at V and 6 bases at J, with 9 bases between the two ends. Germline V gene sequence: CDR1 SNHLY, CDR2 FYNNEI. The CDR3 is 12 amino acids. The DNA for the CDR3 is TGTGCCAGCAGTGAGATAGACACCGAGCAGTACTTC. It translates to CASSEIDTEQYF.

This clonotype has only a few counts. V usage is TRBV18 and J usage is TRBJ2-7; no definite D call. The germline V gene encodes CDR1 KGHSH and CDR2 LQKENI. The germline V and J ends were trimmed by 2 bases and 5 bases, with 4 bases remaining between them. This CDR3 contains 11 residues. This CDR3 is CASSPNHEQYF. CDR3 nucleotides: TGTGCCAGCTCACCAAACCACGAGCAGTACTTC.

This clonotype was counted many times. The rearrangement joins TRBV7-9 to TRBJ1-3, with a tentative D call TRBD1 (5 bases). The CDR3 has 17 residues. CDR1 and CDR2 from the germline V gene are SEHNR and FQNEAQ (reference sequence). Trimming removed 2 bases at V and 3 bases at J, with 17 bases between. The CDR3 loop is CASSLWGTLKSGNTIYF. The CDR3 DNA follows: TGTGCCAGCAGCTTATGGGGGACTCTTAAAAGTGGAAACACCATATATTTT.

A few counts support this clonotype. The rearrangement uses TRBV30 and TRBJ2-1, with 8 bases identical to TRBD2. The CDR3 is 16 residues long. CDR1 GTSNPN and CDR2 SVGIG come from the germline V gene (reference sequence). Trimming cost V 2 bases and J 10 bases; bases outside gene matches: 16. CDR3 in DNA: TGTGCCTGGAGTCTAACGCTTAGCGGGAAAGCCGGAGAGCAGTTCTTC. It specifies CAWSLTLSGKAGEQFF.